These T cell receptor beta chains were read from a single sample in a study of cytomegalovirus exposure and HLA in healthy donors. Some clones are missing from TCRdb's copy, which holds only in-frame ones; the method was immunoSEQ multiplex PCR. This sample contains 40,000 to 65,000 clones. Sequenced: PBMCs. All receptors derive from a man aged 35-49 years in good health and CMV-seropositive. CDR3s include the opening cysteine and the closing phenylalanine or tryptophan. D genes are given only for firm matches.

j_gene	v_gene	d_gene	CDR3nt	CDR3aa
TRBJ2-7	TRBV27	NA	TGTGCCAGTGGAACAGGGCGCGGGTACGAGCAGTACTTC	CASGTGRGYEQYF
TRBJ1-2	TRBV7-9	NA	TGTGCCAGCAGCTTAGTGACGGGTGAGGGCTACACCTTC	CASSLVTGEGYTF
TRBJ2-7	TRBV28	NA	TGTGCCAGCACCCCCCCCGGTTCGACCTACGAGCAGTACTTC	CASTPPGSTYEQYF
TRBJ1-1	TRBV28	TRBD1	TGTGCCAGCAGGCCCACAGGGGGCGCCGGTGGCACTGAAGCTTTCTTT	CASRPTGGAGGTEAFF
TRBJ2-1	TRBV28	NA	TGTGCCAGCGGAGTAGTCAATTCCTACAATGAGCAGTTCTTC	CASGVVNSYNEQFF
TRBJ2-7	TRBV7-6	NA	TGTGCCAAATGGCTCAGGGACTTTAGCTCCTACGAGCAGTACTTC	CAKWLRDFSSYEQYF
TRBJ1-2	TRBV7-2	NA	TGTGCCAGCAGCGAACAGGGAGCAGCTAACTATGGCTACACCTTC	CASSEQGAANYGYTF
TRBJ1-5	TRBV6-5	NA	TGTGCCAGCAGTTACCGAGGGGGAGAAGGCCAGCCCCAGCATTTT	CASSYRGGEGQPQHF
TRBJ2-3	TRBV28	TRBD2	TGTGCCAGCATCCCGGGACTAGACACAGATACGCAGTATTTT	CASIPGLDTDTQYF
TRBJ2-3	TRBV18	NA	TGTGCCAGCTCACCCCAAGAGCGGTTTAGCACAGATACGCAGTATTTT	CASSPQERFSTDTQYF
TRBJ2-7	TRBV28	TRBD2	TGTGCCAGCAGTTCTATAGCGGGAGATCGGTACGAGCAGTACTTC	CASSSIAGDRYEQYF
TRBJ1-5	TRBV7-2	NA	TGTGCCAGCAGCCTTTTCCCCCGGAGCAATCAGCCCCAGCATTTT	CASSLFPRSNQPQHF
TRBJ2-1	TRBV4-1	TRBD2	TGCGCCAGCAGTCCCATAGGGCGGGAGGATGATAATGAGCAGTTCTTC	CASSPIGREDDNEQFF
TRBJ2-2	TRBV19	TRBD1	TGTGCCACAGTAAGGGGGACAGGGATAACCGGGGAGCTGTTTTTT	CATVRGTGITGELFF
TRBJ1-4	TRBV6-5	TRBD1	TGTGCCAGCACTCAGAACCCGGGACAGGGCCCCTGGTTTTTT	CASTQNPGQGPWFF
TRBJ2-1	TRBV9	TRBD2	TGTGCCAGCGGCCTAGGGACTAGCGGGTTCAATGAGCAGTTCTTC	CASGLGTSGFNEQFF
TRBJ2-7	TRBV21-1	NA	TGTGCCGGCGACAGGGGGGACTCCTACGAGCAGTACTTC	CAGDRGDSYEQYF
TRBJ2-3	TRBV6-1	NA	TGTGCCAGCAGTGATCTTGCAGGGGTGGCAGATACGCAGTATTTT	CASSDLAGVADTQYF
TRBJ2-1	TRBV29-1	NA	TGCAGCACCGAAGAGGGCGGTAATGAGCAGTTCTTC	CSTEEGGNEQFF
TRBJ1-5	TRBV6-1	NA	TGTGCCTCGAGGTTAGGGGACAATCAGCCCCAGCATTTT	CASRLGDNQPQHF
TRBJ2-5	TRBV6-6	TRBD1	TGTGCCAGCAGTTACGAGGAAGTAACAGGGGAAGAGACCCAGTACTTC	CASSYEEVTGEETQYF
TRBJ2-2	TRBV5-1	TRBD1	TGCGCCAGCAGCGCGGGACAGGGAATCGGGGAGCTGTTTTTT	CASSAGQGIGELFF
TRBJ2-7	TRBV18	NA	TGTGCCAGCTCACGTGTCGATGGGAGTACCGACGAGCAGTACTTC	CASSRVDGSTDEQYF
TRBJ2-7	TRBV7-6	TRBD2	TGTGCCAGCAGCTTAGATACGGCAGCGGGACCCTACGAGCAGTACTTC	CASSLDTAAGPYEQYF
TRBJ2-7	TRBV7-3	TRBD1	TGTGCCAGCAGCTCCCAGGGGGATAGCTACGAGCAGTACTTC	CASSSQGDSYEQYF
TRBJ1-2	TRBV7-9	TRBD1	TGTGCCAGCAGCTTTAGACAGGGGGCGCGAGGCTACACCTTC	CASSFRQGARGYTF
TRBJ1-1	TRBV27	NA	TGTGCCAGCAGTTATACGGACGGGCGGGATAGGGCTTTCTTT	CASSYTDGRDRAFF
TRBJ2-4	TRBV14	NA	TGTGCCAGCAGCCAAATCTGGGACGGAGGGATTCAGTACTTC	CASSQIWDGGIQYF
TRBJ1-4	TRBV4-3	NA	TGCGCCAGCAGCCAAGTACTGCCGGGTGAAAAACTGTTTTTT	CASSQVLPGEKLFF
TRBJ2-5	TRBV18	TRBD1	TGTGCCAGCTCACCAGGACAGGGTGGTGAGACCCAGTACTTC	CASSPGQGGETQYF
TRBJ1-2	TRBV6-6	NA	TGTGCCAGCACAGACCAAGGGGGGGACTACACCTTC	CASTDQGGDYTF
TRBJ1-6	TRBV27	NA	TGTGCCAGCAGTCTGACCCCTAGCTCCTATAATTCACCCCTCCACTTT	CASSLTPSSYNSPLHF
TRBJ2-7	TRBV11-2	NA	TGTGCCAGCAGCTTAGATAGGGGCTCCTACGAGCAGTACTTC	CASSLDRGSYEQYF
TRBJ2-7	TRBV5-4	TRBD1	TGTGCCAGCAGCTTGGCAGGGACAGGGGGTGAGCAGTACTTC	CASSLAGTGGEQYF
TRBJ2-1	TRBV5-1	TRBD2	TGCGCCAGCAGCTTCCTGACTAGCCCCGACCACAATGAGCAGTTCTTC	CASSFLTSPDHNEQFF
TRBJ2-7	TRBV28	NA	TGTGCCAGCAGTTTCGGGACAACCTCCTACGAGCAGTACTTC	CASSFGTTSYEQYF
TRBJ2-1	TRBV10-2	TRBD2	TGCGCCAGCAGTGAGGATGTAGCGGGAGAGCAGTTCTTC	CASSEDVAGEQFF
TRBJ1-2	TRBV6-5	NA	TGTGCCAGCAGTTCTGGCAGGCGATACTATGGCTACACCTTC	CASSSGRRYYGYTF
TRBJ2-3	TRBV27	NA	TGTGCCAGCAGTAATAGCAAATTGGAGTATTTT	CASSNSKLEYF
TRBJ1-1	TRBV7-9	TRBD1	TGTGCCAGCAGGTTACAGGGGGCGGTTTCAGAAGCTTTCTTT	CASRLQGAVSEAFF
TRBJ2-3	TRBV30	TRBD2	TGTGCCTGGAGTGCCAGCGGGAGCAGCACAGATACGCAGTATTTT	CAWSASGSSTDTQYF
TRBJ2-7	TRBV30	TRBD2	TGTGCCTGGACAGCGGGAGGCTACGAGCAGTACTTC	CAWTAGGYEQYF
TRBJ1-1	TRBV14	NA	TGTGCCAGCAGCCAACACCCAGGGTGGAACACTGAAGCTTTCTTT	CASSQHPGWNTEAFF
TRBJ1-3	TRBV6-1	NA	TGTGCCAGCAGTGAGGAGTCTTACTCTGGAAACACCATATATTTT	CASSEESYSGNTIYF
TRBJ2-3	TRBV5-1	TRBD1	TGCGCCAGCAGCTTGGCCGCGACAGGGAACTCAGATACGCAGTATTTT	CASSLAATGNSDTQYF
TRBJ2-5	TRBV18	TRBD1	TGTGCCAGCTCACTACAGGGGGAAGAGACCCAGTACTTC	CASSLQGEETQYF
TRBJ1-2	TRBV5-1	TRBD1	TGCGCCAGCAGCTTGGCCGTAGGGGGCGCCCATGGCTACACCTTC	CASSLAVGGAHGYTF
TRBJ2-2	TRBV5-1	TRBD2	TGCGCCAGCAGCCCTAGCGGGAGAGCGACCGGGGAGCTGTTTTTT	CASSPSGRATGELFF
TRBJ2-3	TRBV9	TRBD2	TGTGCCAGCAGCGCTAGCGGGAGTGGGGATACGCAGTATTTT	CASSASGSGDTQYF
TRBJ1-1	TRBV10-3	TRBD1	TGTGCCATCAGTGGAAGTCCGGGACAGGGGGTGAGAATGAACACTGAAGCTTTCTTT	CAISGSPGQGVRMNTEAFF
TRBJ2-5	TRBV2	NA	TGTGCCAGTTCGGACAGATCCGAGACCCAGTACTTC	CASSDRSETQYF
TRBJ1-4	TRBV5-1	NA	TGCGCCAGCAGCTTGGCGCAGGGAAAGAATGAAAAACTGTTTTTT	CASSLAQGKNEKLFF
TRBJ1-1	TRBV10-3	NA	TGTGCCATCAGTGAGTCCGCAGGGGACACTGAAGCTTTCTTT	CAISESAGDTEAFF
TRBJ1-3	TRBV7-3	NA	TGTGCCAGCAGGGAGACGTCCGGGGACACCATATATTTT	CASRETSGDTIYF
TRBJ1-5	TRBV7-8	TRBD1	TGTGCCAGCAGCCGGAGGACAGGGCTTAATCAGCCCCAGCATTTT	CASSRRTGLNQPQHF
TRBJ1-5	TRBV18	NA	TGTGCCAGCTCACCTGAGGATAGCAATCAGCCCCAGCATTTT	CASSPEDSNQPQHF
TRBJ2-3	TRBV5-1	TRBD1	TGCGCCAGTAGCCCGCCAGGGACAGGGGATACGCAGTATTTT	CASSPPGTGDTQYF
TRBJ2-7	TRBV27	NA	TGTGCCAGCAGTAAACTCCGGGACTCCAACTACGAGCAGTACTTC	CASSKLRDSNYEQYF
TRBJ2-2	TRBV4-2	NA	TGTGCCAGCAGCCAAGTCACACAGGCCGGGCTGTTTTTT	CASSQVTQAGLFF